The 25 T cell receptor beta chains in this list originate from one sample, sequenced in a study of cytomegalovirus exposure and HLA in healthy donors. The PCR contained 60 Vbeta and 13 Jbeta primers. Only in-frame clones appear in the TCRdb table, and some are missing; sequencing was by immunoSEQ multiplex PCR. The table lists 100,000 to 140,000 clones, over 75% of them singletons. Sequenced material: PBMCs. The receptor set was obtained from a male donor in good health and CMV-seronegative.

The DNA of the CDR3 is TGTGCCAGCAGCCTGACAGGCGAGAATCAGCCCCAGCATTTT. Its protein is CASSLTGENQPQHF. This chain links TRBV27 with TRBJ1-5; perhaps TRBD1 as D (6 bases). From germline, CDR1 is MNHEY and CDR2 SMNVEV (reference sequence). The CDR3 length is 14 residues. Trimming cost V 6 bases and J 4 bases, with 13 bases left between them.

The chain employs TRBV7-6 and TRBJ2-1, with 9 nucleotides matching TRBD2. V gave up 3 bases and J gave up 0 bases; unmatched junction bases: 3. There are 16 residues in the CDR3. The germline CDR1 and CDR2 sequences are SGHVS and FNYEAQ. The CDR3 DNA follows: TGTGCCAGCAGCTTCCTAGCGGGAAGCTCCTACAATGAGCAGTTCTTC. It yields the protein CASSFLAGSSYNEQFF.

The chain couples TRBV7-9 to TRBJ2-2; 11 positions match TRBD2. CDR1 is SEHNR, CDR2 FQNEAQ, per germline (reference sequence). CDR3 size: 16 residues. V gave up 6 bases and J gave up 3 bases; unmatched junction bases: 6. CDR3 DNA sequence: TGTGCCAGCAGTAATAGCGGGAGGGCTGACACCGGGGAGCTGTTTTTT. Its protein is CASSNSGRADTGELFF.

The sample holds a few counts of this clone. This specimen includes other DNA sequences encoding the same CDR3. The chain has TRBV2 and TRBJ1-2; perhaps TRBD1 as D (6 bases). CDR3 length: 14 amino acids. The ends were cut back, 6 bases at V and 3 bases at J, with 14 bases in the middle. The germline V gene encodes CDR1 SNHLY and CDR2 FYNNEI. Here the CDR3 DNA reads TGTGCCAGCAGCGAAACAGGGAGTCACTATGGCTACACCTTC. This codes for CASSETGSHYGYTF.

This clone was seen only a few times. J is TRBJ1-1 and V is TRBV28; 9 nucleotides align to TRBD1. The junction had 4 bases not matched to a gene; V was cut back by 1 base and J by 4 bases. The germline CDR1 and CDR2 sequences are MDHEN and SYDVKM. This CDR3 is 15 amino acids long. The CDR3 is CASSLSRTGATEAFF. The CDR3 DNA reads TGTGCCAGCAGTTTATCCCGGACAGGGGCCACTGAAGCTTTCTTT.

The V gene is TRBV4-2, the J gene TRBJ2-2; 11 nucleotides match TRBD2. Losses at the gene ends were 2 bases for V and 1 base for J; bases not matched to a gene: 6. The CDR3 has 18 residues. Germline lookup yields CDR1 LGHNA and CDR2 YNFKEQ. Written as DNA, the CDR3 is TGTGCCAGCAGCCAAAGGCCGGGGACTAGCGGGAACACCGGGGAGCTGTTTTTT. Translation: CASSQRPGTSGNTGELFF.

This clone was counted once. The chain combines TRBV27 with TRBJ2-7, with TRBD1 matching 9 bases. Germline V gene lookup returns CDR1 MNHEY and CDR2 SMNVEV (reference sequence). The CDR3 totals 15 residues. V gave up 1 base and J gave up 3 bases; unmatched junction bases: 4. CDR3 amino acids: CASSLYGTGNYEQYF. The CDR3, as DNA: TGTGCCAGCAGTTTATACGGGACAGGGAACTACGAGCAGTACTTC.

This clone has only a few counts. The chain has TRBV6-5 and TRBJ2-3; maybe TRBD1 (5 bases). Germline V lookup: CDR1 MNHEY, CDR2 SVGAGI. The CDR3 consists of 13 residues. Trimming removed 4 bases from V and 3 bases from J, with 8 bases in between. The CDR3 DNA follows: TGTGCCAGCAGTTGGACAATTACAGATACGCAGTATTTT. Residues: CASSWTITDTQYF.

This clone was seen a few times. This sequence joins TRBV5-4 and TRBJ2-2; TRBD1 is a possible D gene (5 bases). V lost 4 bases to trimming and J lost 1 base, with 14 bases between them. The CDR3 has 16 amino acids. Germline V gene lookup returns CDR1 SGHNT and CDR2 YYREEE (reference sequence). The CDR3 here is CASSGDVGLNTGELFF. The CDR3 DNA reads as TGTGCCAGCAGCGGAGACGTGGGGCTGAACACCGGGGAGCTGTTTTTT.

V gene TRBV28 combines with J gene TRBJ1-5; 11 bases map to TRBD1. This CDR3 is 17 amino acids long. Germline assignment: CDR1 MDHEN and CDR2 SYDVKM. Losses at the gene ends were 4 bases for V and 1 base for J; bases not matched to a gene: 6. This chain's CDR3 is CASSSPGQGGSNQPQHF. In nucleotides, the CDR3 is TGTGCCAGCAGTTCGCCGGGACAGGGGGGCAGCAATCAGCCCCAGCATTTT.

CDR3 nucleotides: TGTGCCAGCAGCTTGTCGGGACAAAGCTATGGCTACACCTTC. Encoded protein: CASSLSGQSYGYTF. This chain joins TRBV7-9 and TRBJ1-2; perhaps TRBD1 as D (6 bases). The V and J ends lost 3 bases and 4 bases respectively, with 12 bases between them. CDR1 is SEHNR, CDR2 FQNEAQ, per germline (reference sequence). The CDR3 sequence is 14 residues long.

This clone was picked up a small number of times. This rearrangement joins TRBV5-1 to TRBJ2-3, with TRBD2 identical over 11 bases. With 3 bases clipped from V and 0 bases from J, the junction kept 9 bases outside the gene matches. This CDR3 has 18 residues. The germline V gene encodes CDR1 SGHRS and CDR2 YFSETQ. This chain's CDR3 is CASSSNSGRDTSTDTQYF. The CDR3, as DNA: TGCGCCAGCAGCTCTAATAGCGGGAGGGATACTAGCACAGATACGCAGTATTTT.

The chain is built from TRBV18 and TRBJ1-5; D might be TRBD1 (6 bases). This CDR3 contains 13 residues. Germline V lookup: CDR1 KGHSH, CDR2 LQKENI. The ends were cut back, 6 bases at V and 6 bases at J, with 12 bases in the middle. CDR3 amino acids: CASSPGEGQPQHF. The CDR3 DNA is TGTGCCAGCTCCCCAGGGGAGGGTCAGCCCCAGCATTTT.

This clone came up once. The J gene is TRBJ1-1, the V gene TRBV19; unclear D gene. The CDR3 is made up of 13 amino acids. The V and J ends lost 7 bases and 5 bases respectively, with 14 bases between them. Germline V gene sequence: CDR1 LNHDA, CDR2 SQIVND (reference sequence). The CDR3 nucleotides are TGTGCCAGTACCACTTCCCGCGGGACTGAAGCTTTCTTT. Protein sequence: CASTTSRGTEAFF. The variable domain in full, with the rest retrieved from reference TRBV19 and TRBJ1-1, is DGGITQSPKYLFRKEGQNVTLSCEQNLNHDAMYWYRQDPGQGLRLIYYSQIVNDFQKGDIAEGYSVSREKKESFPLTVTSAQKNPTAFYLCASTTSRGTEAFFGQGTRLTVV.

The V call is TRBV5-6, the J call TRBJ2-1, with 9 bases matching TRBD1. With V trimmed by 0 bases and J by 6 bases, 7 bases remained unmatched. The CDR3 runs to 16 residues. Germline CDR1 is SGHDT and CDR2 is YYEEEE. Written as DNA, the CDR3 is TGTGCCAGCAGCTTGGGGGGGTGGACAGGGGTCAATGAGCAGTTCTTC. As protein: CASSLGGWTGVNEQFF.

The J gene is TRBJ2-4, the V gene TRBV30, with a tentative D call TRBD1 (6 bases). Per germline, CDR1 GTSNPN and CDR2 SVGIG (reference sequence). Trimming cost V 2 bases and J 0 bases, with 14 bases left between them. The CDR3 consists of 16 residues. The DNA of the CDR3 is TGTGCCTGGAGTCAAGTTTACAGGGAAGCCAAAAACATTCAGTACTTC. Translating it yields CAWSQVYREAKNIQYF.

This sequence joins TRBV5-1 and TRBJ2-7; 10 bases match TRBD1. The CDR3 contains 14 residues. Germline CDR1 is SGHRS and CDR2 is YFSETQ. With V trimmed by 2 bases and J by 2 bases, 1 base remained unmatched. In DNA form, the CDR3 reads TGCGCCAGCAGCTTTGGGACAGGGGCCTACGAGCAGTACTTC. This sequence encodes CASSFGTGAYEQYF.

This chain connects TRBV18 to TRBJ1-4; TRBD1 matches at 7 bases. V lost 3 bases and J lost 8; bases outside the gene matches: 9. Germline V gives CDR1 KGHSH, CDR2 LQKENI. CDR3 length: 15 amino acids. The CDR3 DNA reads TGTGCCAGCTCACCCGGACAGGTAGACGCGGAAAAACTGTTTTTT. Its translation is CASSPGQVDAEKLFF.

The V call is TRBV5-1, the J call TRBJ1-6, with TRBD1 matching over 8 bases. From germline, CDR1 is SGHRS and CDR2 YFSETQ. V trimming: 2 bases; J trimming: 4 bases; junction bases outside the gene matches: 5. The CDR3 consists of 16 residues. DNA of the CDR3: TGCGCCAGCAGCTTCAAGACAGGGGATTATAATTCACCCCTCCACTTT. Protein sequence: CASSFKTGDYNSPLHF.

CDR3 residues: CASSHQGAPSSYNEQFF. The CDR3 DNA reads as TGCGCCAGCAGCCACCAAGGGGCGCCGAGCTCCTACAATGAGCAGTTCTTC. V gene TRBV4-1 combines with J gene TRBJ2-1, with D perhaps TRBD1 (5 bases). The germline V gene has CDR1 MGHRA and CDR2 YSYEKL. Trimming removed 3 bases from V and 0 bases from J, with 15 bases in between. The CDR3 has 17 residues.

Regarding this clone: Other DNA sequences in the same sample also yield this CDR3. This chain uses TRBV19 with TRBJ1-1, with 8 bases that match TRBD1. V shed 7 bases and J 4 bases; nucleotides not matched to a gene: 5. The CDR3 loop spans 13 amino acids. In germline, CDR1 is LNHDA, CDR2 SQIVND (reference sequence). This chain's CDR3 is CASIATGGTEAFF. The CDR3 DNA is TGTGCCAGTATCGCCACAGGGGGCACTGAAGCTTTCTTT.

The chain combines TRBV2 with TRBJ2-1; D may be TRBD2 (6 bases). The germline V gene has CDR1 SNHLY and CDR2 FYNNEI. Trimming took off 7 bases at V and 3 bases at J, with 10 bases between the two ends. This CDR3 spans 13 amino acids. CDR3 loop: CASIGLYYNEQFF. CDR3 DNA: TGTGCCAGCATCGGACTATACTACAATGAGCAGTTCTTC.

This clone was found once. This chain connects TRBV27 to TRBJ2-1, with unresolved D. The length of the CDR3 is 14 residues. V lost 6 bases, J lost 4 bases, and 13 bases lay in between. From germline, CDR1 is MNHEY and CDR2 SMNVEV (reference sequence). The CDR3 DNA reads as TGTGCCAGCAGCCGGGTCCCCACGTACAATGAGCAGTTCTTC. Its translation: CASSRVPTYNEQFF.

This clone has only one observation. V usage is TRBV9 and J usage is TRBJ2-1; 8 nucleotides line up with TRBD1. V lost 0 bases and J lost 9; bases outside the gene matches: 8. Germline CDR1 and CDR2: SGDLS and YYNGEE. This CDR3 is 15 amino acids long. CDR3 nucleotide sequence: TGTGCCAGCAGCGTAGGGCAGGGGGCGCAAAGTGAGCAGTTCTTC. Protein product: CASSVGQGAQSEQFF.

The rearrangement joins TRBV5-1 to TRBJ2-7; D remains ambiguous. The CDR3 runs 13 residues. V lost 4 bases to trimming and J lost 1 base, with 9 bases between them. In germline, CDR1 is SGHRS, CDR2 YFSETQ. CDR3 DNA sequence: TGCGCCAGCAGCCCCCCGGGTTCCTACGAGCAGTACTTC. Translated, it gives CASSPPGSYEQYF.